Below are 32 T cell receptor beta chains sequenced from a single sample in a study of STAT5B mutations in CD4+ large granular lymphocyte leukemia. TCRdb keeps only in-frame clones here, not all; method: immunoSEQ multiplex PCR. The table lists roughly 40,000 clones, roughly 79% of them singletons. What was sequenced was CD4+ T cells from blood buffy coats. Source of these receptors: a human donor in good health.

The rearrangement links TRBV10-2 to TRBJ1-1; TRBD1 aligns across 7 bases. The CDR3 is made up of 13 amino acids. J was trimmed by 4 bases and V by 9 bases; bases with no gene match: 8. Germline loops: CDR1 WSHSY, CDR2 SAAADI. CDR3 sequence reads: CASIRDRGTEAFF. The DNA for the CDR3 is TGCGCCAGTATCCGGGACAGAGGCACTGAAGCTTTCTTT.

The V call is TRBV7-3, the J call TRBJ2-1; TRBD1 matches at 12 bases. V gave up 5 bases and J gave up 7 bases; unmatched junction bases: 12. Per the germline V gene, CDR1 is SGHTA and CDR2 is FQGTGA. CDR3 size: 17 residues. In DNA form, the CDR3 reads TGTGCCAGCAGCCCACGACCGGGACAGGGGGCTGAGAATGAGCAGTTCTTC. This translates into CASSPRPGQGAENEQFF.

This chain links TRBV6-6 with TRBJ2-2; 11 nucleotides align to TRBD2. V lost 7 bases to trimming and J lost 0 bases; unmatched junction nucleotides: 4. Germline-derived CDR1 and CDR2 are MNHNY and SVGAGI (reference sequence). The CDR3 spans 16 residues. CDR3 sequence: CASTSSGGSNTGELFF. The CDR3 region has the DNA TGTGCCAGCACCTCTAGCGGGGGGTCGAACACCGGGGAGCTGTTTTTT.

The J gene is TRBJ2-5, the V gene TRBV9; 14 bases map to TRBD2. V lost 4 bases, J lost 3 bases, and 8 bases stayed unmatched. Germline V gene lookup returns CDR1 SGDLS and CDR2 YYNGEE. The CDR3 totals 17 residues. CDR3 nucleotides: TGTGCCAGCAGCCCCGGTAAGACTAGCGGGGGGGAAGAGACCCAGTACTTC. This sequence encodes CASSPGKTSGGEETQYF.

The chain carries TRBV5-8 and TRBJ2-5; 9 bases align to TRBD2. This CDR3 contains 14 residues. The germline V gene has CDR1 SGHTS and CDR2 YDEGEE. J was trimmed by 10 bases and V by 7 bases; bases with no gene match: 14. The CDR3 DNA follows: TGTGCCAGCCTATCGGGACTAGCCAGACGGGGCCAGTACTTC. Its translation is CASLSGLARRGQYF.

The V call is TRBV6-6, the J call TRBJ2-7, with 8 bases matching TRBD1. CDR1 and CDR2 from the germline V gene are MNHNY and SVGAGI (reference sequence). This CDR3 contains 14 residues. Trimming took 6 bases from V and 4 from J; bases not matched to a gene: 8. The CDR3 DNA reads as TGTGCCAGCAGGGGGACAGGAGGGGAGTACGAGCAGTACTTC. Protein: CASRGTGGEYEQYF.

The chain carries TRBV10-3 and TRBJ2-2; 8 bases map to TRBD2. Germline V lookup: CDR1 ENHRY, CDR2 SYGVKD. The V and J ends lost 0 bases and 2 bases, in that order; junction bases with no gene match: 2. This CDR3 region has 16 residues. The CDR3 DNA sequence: TGTGCCATCAGTGAGTCACTAGCGGTCAACACCGGGGAGCTGTTTTTT. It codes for CAISESLAVNTGELFF.

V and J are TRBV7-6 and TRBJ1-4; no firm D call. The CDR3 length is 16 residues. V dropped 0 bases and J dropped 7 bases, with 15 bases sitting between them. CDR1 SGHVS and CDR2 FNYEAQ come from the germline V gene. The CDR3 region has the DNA TGTGCCAGCAGCTTAGCCCTCTCCAGCGGATTTGAAAAACTGTTTTTT. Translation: CASSLALSSGFEKLFF.

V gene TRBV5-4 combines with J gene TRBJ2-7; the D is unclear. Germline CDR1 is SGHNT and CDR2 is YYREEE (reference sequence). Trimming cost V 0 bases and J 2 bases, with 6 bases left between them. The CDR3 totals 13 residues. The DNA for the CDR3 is TGTGCCAGCAGCTTGGGTGGCCCCTACGAGCAGTACTTC. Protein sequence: CASSLGGPYEQYF. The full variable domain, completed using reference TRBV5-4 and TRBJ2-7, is ETGVTQSPTHLIKTRGQQVTLRCSSQSGHNTVSWYQQALGQGPQFIFQYYREEENGRGNFPPRFSGLQFPNYSSELNVNALELDDSALYLCASSLGGPYEQYFGPGTRLTVT.

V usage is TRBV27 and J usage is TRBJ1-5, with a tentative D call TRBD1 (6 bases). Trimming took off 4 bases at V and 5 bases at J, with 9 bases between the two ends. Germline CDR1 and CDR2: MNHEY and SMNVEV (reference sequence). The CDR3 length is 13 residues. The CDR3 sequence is CASSYGTYQPQHF. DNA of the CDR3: TGTGCCAGCAGTTATGGGACATATCAGCCCCAGCATTTT.

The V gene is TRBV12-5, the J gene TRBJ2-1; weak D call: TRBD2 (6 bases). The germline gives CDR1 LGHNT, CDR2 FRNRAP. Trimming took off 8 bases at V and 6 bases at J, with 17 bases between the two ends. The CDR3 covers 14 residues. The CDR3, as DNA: TGTGCTAGTTTTCGGGACTCCCAAACCAATGAGCAGTTCTTC. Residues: CASFRDSQTNEQFF. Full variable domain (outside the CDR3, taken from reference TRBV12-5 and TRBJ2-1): DARVTQTPRHKVTEMGQEVTMRCQPILGHNTVFWYRQTMMQGLELLAYFRNRAPLDDSGMPKDRFSAEMPDATLATLKIQPSEPRDSAVYFCASFRDSQTNEQFFGPGTRLTVL.

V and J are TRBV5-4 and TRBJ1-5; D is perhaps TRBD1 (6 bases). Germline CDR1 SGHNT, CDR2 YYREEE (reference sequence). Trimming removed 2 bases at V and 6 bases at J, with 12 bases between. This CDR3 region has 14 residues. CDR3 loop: CASSFGGLGQPQHF. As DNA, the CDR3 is TGTGCCAGCAGCTTCGGGGGGCTGGGTCAGCCCCAGCATTTT.

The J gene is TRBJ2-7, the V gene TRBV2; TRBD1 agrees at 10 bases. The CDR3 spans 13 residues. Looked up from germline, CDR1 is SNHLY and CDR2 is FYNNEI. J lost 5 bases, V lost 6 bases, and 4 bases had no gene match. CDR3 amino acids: CASRDRGPHEQYF. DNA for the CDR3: TGTGCCAGCAGAGACAGGGGGCCTCACGAGCAGTACTTC.

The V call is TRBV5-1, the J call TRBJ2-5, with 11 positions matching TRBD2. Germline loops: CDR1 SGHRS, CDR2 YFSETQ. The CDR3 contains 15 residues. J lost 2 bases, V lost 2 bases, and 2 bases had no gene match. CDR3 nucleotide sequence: TGCGCCAGCAGCTTAGGGACTAGCGGACAAGAGACCCAGTACTTC. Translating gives CASSLGTSGQETQYF.

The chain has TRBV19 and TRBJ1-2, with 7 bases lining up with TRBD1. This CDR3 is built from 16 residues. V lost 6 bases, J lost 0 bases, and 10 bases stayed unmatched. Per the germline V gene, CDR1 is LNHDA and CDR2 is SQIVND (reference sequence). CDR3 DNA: TGTGCCAGTAGAAATCCCGGACAGGCAGCTAACTATGGCTACACCTTC. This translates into CASRNPGQAANYGYTF.

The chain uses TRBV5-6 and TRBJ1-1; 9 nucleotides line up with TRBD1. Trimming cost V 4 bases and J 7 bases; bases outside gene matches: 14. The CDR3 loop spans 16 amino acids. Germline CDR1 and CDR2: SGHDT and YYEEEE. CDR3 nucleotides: TGTGCCAGCAGCATAGGGACAGGGCCCAGCTTAGGTGAAGCTTTCTTT. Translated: CASSIGTGPSLGEAFF. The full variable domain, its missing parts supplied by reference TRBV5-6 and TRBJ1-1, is DAGVTQSPTHLIKTRGQQVTLRCSPKSGHDTVSWYQQALGQGPQFIFQYYEEEERQRGNFPDRFSGHQFPNYSSELNVNALLLGDSALYLCASSIGTGPSLGEAFFGQGTRLTVV.

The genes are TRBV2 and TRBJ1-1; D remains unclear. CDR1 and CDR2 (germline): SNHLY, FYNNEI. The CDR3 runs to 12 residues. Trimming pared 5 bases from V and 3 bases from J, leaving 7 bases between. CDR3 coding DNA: TGTGCCAGCAGTTGGAGGGACACTGAAGCTTTCTTT. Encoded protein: CASSWRDTEAFF.

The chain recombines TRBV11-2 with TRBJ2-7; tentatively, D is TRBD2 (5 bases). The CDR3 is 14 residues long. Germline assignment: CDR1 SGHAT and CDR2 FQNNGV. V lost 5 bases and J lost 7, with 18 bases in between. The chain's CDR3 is CASSEIRHRREQYF. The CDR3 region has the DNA TGTGCCAGCAGCGAAATAAGACACCGGAGGGAGCAGTACTTC.

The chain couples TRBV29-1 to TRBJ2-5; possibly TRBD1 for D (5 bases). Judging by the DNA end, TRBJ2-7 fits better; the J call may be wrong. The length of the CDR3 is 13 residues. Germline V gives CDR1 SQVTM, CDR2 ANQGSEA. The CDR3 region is CSVEGPDGGEQYF. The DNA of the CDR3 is TGCAGCGTTGAGGGGCCAGACGGTGGCGAGCAGTACTTC.

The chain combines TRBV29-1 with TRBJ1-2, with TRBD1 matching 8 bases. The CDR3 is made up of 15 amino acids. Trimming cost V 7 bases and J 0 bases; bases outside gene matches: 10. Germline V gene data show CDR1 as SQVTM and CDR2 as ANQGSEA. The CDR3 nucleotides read TGCAGCGCCTTCGACAGGGGAACCTCTAACTATGGCTACACCTTC. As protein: CSAFDRGTSNYGYTF.

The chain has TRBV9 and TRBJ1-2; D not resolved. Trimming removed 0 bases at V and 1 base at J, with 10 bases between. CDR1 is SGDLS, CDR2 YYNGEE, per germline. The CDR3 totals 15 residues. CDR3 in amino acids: CASSVGGSSNYGYTF. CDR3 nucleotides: TGTGCCAGCAGCGTAGGGGGAAGCAGTAACTATGGCTACACCTTC. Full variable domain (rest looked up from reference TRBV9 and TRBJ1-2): DSGVTQTPKHLITATGQRVTLRCSPRSGDLSVYWYQQSLDQGLQFLIQYYNGEERAKGNILERFSAQQFPDLHSELNLSSLELGDSALYFCASSVGGSSNYGYTFGSGTRLTVV.

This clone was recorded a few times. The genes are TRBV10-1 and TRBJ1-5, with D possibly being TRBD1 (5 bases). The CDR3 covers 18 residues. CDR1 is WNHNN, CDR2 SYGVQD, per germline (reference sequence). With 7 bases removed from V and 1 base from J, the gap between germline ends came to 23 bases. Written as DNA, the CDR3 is TGCGCCAGCATATCCGACTGGGGCCCAGGGATGAGCAATCAGCCCCAGCATTTT. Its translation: CASISDWGPGMSNQPQHF.

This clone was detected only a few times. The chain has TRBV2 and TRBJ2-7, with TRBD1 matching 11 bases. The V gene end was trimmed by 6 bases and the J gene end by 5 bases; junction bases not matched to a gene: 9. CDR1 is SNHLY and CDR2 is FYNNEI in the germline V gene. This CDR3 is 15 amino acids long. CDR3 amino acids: CASSLQRTGGHEQYF. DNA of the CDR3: TGTGCCAGCAGCCTGCAGCGGACAGGGGGCCACGAGCAGTACTTC.

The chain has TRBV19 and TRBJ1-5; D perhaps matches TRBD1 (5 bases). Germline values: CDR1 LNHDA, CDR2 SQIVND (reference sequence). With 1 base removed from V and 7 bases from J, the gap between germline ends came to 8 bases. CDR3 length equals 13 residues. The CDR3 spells CASSIGWGQPQHF. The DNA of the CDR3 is TGTGCCAGTAGTATAGGTTGGGGCCAGCCCCAGCATTTT.

Here the CDR3 reads CASSLAGSSYNEQFF. CDR3 coding DNA: TGTGCCAGCAGCCTAGCGGGGAGCTCCTACAATGAGCAGTTCTTC. The chain links TRBV7-3 to TRBJ2-1; 9 nucleotides match TRBD2. The CDR3 totals 15 residues. Germline V lookup: CDR1 SGHTA, CDR2 FQGTGA. V shed 5 bases and J 0 bases; nucleotides not matched to a gene: 2.

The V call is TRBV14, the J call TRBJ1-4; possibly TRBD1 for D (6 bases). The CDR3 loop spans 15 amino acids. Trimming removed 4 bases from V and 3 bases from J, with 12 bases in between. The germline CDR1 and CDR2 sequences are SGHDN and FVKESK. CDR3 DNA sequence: TGTGCCAGCAGCCGCGGGGGCAAGGCTAATGAAAAACTGTTTTTT. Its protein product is CASSRGGKANEKLFF.

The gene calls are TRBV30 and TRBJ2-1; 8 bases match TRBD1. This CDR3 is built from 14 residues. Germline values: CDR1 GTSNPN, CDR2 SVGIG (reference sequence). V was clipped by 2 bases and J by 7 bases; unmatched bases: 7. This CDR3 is CAWSPGQDLNEQFF. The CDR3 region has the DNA TGTGCCTGGAGTCCGGGACAGGACTTAAATGAGCAGTTCTTC.

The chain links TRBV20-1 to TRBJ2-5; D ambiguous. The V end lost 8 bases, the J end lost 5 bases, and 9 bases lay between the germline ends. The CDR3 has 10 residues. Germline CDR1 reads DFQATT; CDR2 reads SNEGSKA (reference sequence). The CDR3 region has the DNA TGCAGTATTCCGAGGGAGACCCAGTACTTC. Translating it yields CSIPRETQYF.

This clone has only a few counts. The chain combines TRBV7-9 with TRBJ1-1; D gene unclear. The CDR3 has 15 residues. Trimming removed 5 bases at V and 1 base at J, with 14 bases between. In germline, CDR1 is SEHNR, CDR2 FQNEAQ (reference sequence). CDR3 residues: CASSGMGLSNTEAFF. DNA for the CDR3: TGTGCCAGCAGCGGAATGGGTCTTTCGAACACTGAAGCTTTCTTT. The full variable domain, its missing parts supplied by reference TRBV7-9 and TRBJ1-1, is DTGVSQNPRHKITKRGQNVTFRCDPISEHNRLYWYRQTLGQGPEFLTYFQNEAQLEKSRLLSDRFSAERPKGSFSTLEIQRTEQGDSAMYLCASSGMGLSNTEAFFGQGTRLTVV.

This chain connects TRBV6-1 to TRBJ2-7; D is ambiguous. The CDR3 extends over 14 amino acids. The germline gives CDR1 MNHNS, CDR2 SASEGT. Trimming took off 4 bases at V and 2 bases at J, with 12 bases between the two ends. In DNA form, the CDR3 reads TGTGCCAGCAGTGCGGTGAAGACGGCCTACGAGCAGTACTTC. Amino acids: CASSAVKTAYEQYF.

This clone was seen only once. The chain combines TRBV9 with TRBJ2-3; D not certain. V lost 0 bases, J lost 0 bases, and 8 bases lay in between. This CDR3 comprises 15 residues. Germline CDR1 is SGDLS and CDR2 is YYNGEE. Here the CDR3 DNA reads TGTGCCAGCAGCGTAGCCCCCCTGAGCACAGATACGCAGTATTTT. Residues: CASSVAPLSTDTQYF. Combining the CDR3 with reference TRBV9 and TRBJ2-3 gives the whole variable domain DSGVTQTPKHLITATGQRVTLRCSPRSGDLSVYWYQQSLDQGLQFLIQYYNGEERAKGNILERFSAQQFPDLHSELNLSSLELGDSALYFCASSVAPLSTDTQYFGPGTRLTVL.

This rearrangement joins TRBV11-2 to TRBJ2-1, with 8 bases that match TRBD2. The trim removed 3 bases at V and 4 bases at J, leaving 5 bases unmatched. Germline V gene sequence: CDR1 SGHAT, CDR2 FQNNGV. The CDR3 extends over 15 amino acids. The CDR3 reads CASSFGGGLYNEQFF. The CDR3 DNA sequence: TGTGCCAGCAGCTTCGGGGGGGGACTATACAATGAGCAGTTCTTC.